This TCR beta chain stems from a study of shared clonotypes between healthy human individuals. Study outcomes and limitations: Clonotype sharing across donors was expected to vary with sequencing depth.

This clone has more than one count but fewer than ten. No antigen is known for it. Sequencing was performed with immunoSEQ multiplex PCR; in TCRdb, only in-frame clones are kept and a portion is missing. The data hold about 670,000 clones, with approximately 79% observed a single time. Source material: memory CD4+ T cells sorted from blood. Subset denoted: CD45RA-negative fraction. This clonotype was obtained from a woman under 40 in good health.

CDR3 sequence: CASRGTGGPYEQYF. The CDR3 nucleotides read TGTGCCAGCAGAGGGACAGGGGGACCCTACGAGCAGTACTTC. The rearrangement uses TRBV6-1 and TRBJ2-7, with 11 nucleotides matching TRBD1. With V trimmed by 6 bases and J by 2 bases, 3 bases remained unmatched. Per the germline V gene, CDR1 is MNHNS and CDR2 is SASEGT. The CDR3 spans 14 residues.